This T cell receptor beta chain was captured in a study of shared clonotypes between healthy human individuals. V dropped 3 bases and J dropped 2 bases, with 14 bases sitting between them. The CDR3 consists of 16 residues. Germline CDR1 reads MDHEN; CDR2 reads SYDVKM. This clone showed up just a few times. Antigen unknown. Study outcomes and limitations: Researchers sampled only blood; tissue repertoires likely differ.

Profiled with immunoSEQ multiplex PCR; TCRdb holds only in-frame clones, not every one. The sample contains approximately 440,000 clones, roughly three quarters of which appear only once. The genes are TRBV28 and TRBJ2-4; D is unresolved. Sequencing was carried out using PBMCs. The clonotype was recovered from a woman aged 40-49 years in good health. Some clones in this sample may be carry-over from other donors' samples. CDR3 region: CASSFAQDVPKNIQYF. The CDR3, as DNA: TGTGCCAGCAGTTTTGCTCAGGACGTTCCCAAAAACATTCAGTACTTC.